The 28 T cell receptor beta chains below all came from one sample that was sequenced in a study of vaccination and CD4 T cells after COVID-19. For these TCRs, the target antigens are not known. An Oncomine TCR Beta short-read assay was used to sequence the DNA from cultured CD4+ T cells. TCRdb recomputed calls from the PCR reads with MiXCR, one row per CDR3 protein. The sample holds about 9,400 distinct CDR3 sequences; about three quarters are singletons and the top ten take over 25%. Treatment: roughly ten-day PBMC culture with coronavirus spike peptide pools or control peptides (ViraFEST assay). The sequencing sample was made of CD4+ T cells from blood, cultured in vitro. The receptor source for this set is a human donor who had recovered from COVID-19.

The CDR3 DNA follows: TGCAGTGCTAGGCCTGTGAACACTGAAGCTTTCTTT. It encodes CSARPVNTEAFF. The chain links TRBV20-1 to TRBJ1-1; D not resolved. Trimming cost V 3 bases and J 0 bases, with 5 bases left between them. From germline, CDR1 is DFQATT and CDR2 SNEGSKA (reference sequence). The CDR3 consists of 12 residues.

This chain joins TRBV20-1 and TRBJ1-4; 8 bases are a match to TRBD1. V gave up 0 bases and J gave up 3 bases; unmatched junction bases: 3. This CDR3 region has 15 residues. CDR1 DFQATT and CDR2 SNEGSKA come from the germline V gene (reference sequence). The CDR3 nucleotides read TGCAGTGCTAGAGATCCAGGGGGCCCTAATGAAAAACTGTTTTTT. Protein sequence: CSARDPGGPNEKLFF.

The gene calls are TRBV30 and TRBJ1-1; unclear D gene. The V end was cut by 5 bases, the J end by 0 bases, with 16 bases between. The CDR3 has 15 residues. From germline, CDR1 is GTSNPN and CDR2 SVGIG (reference sequence). The CDR3 DNA reads TGTGCCTGGGGCCCCCGGCTGGGCTTGAACACTGAAGCTTTCTTT. This sequence encodes CAWGPRLGLNTEAFF.

V usage is TRBV7-2 and J usage is TRBJ2-3, with 7 bases fitting TRBD2. J was trimmed by 1 base and V by 1 base; bases with no gene match: 5. Germline V gives CDR1 SGHTA, CDR2 FQGNSA. This CDR3 region has 16 residues. The CDR3: CASSLGASGRTDTQYF. In DNA form, the CDR3 reads TGTGCCAGCAGCTTAGGGGCTAGCGGTCGCACAGATACGCAGTATTTT.

The chain has TRBV11-2 and TRBJ2-2; TRBD2 might be the D (5 bases). This CDR3 region has 16 residues. V lost 4 bases, J lost 7 bases, and 19 bases lay in between. Germline assignment: CDR1 SGHAT and CDR2 FQNNGV. This CDR3 is CASSSRTSLRNGELFF. Written as DNA, the CDR3 is TGTGCCAGCAGCTCACGGACTTCACTTCGCAACGGGGAGCTGTTTTTT.

V usage is TRBV28 and J usage is TRBJ2-7; no firm D call. CDR1 and CDR2 (germline): MDHEN, SYDVKM. The CDR3 covers 15 residues. With 1 base removed from V and 2 bases from J, the gap between germline ends came to 12 bases. DNA of the CDR3: TGTGCCAGCAGTTTATCCTTCCAGGTTGCCTACGAGCAGTACTTC. It encodes CASSLSFQVAYEQYF.

The chain uses TRBV15 and TRBJ1-4, with 10 bases lining up with TRBD1. This CDR3 contains 17 residues. The V gene's germline CDR1 is LNHNV and CDR2 YYDKDF (reference sequence). The V and J ends lost 1 base and 1 base, in that order; junction bases with no gene match: 3. Written as DNA, the CDR3 is TGTGCCACCAGCAGAGGGACAGGGGGGGAAACTAATGAAAAACTGTTTTTT. The encoded protein is CATSRGTGGETNEKLFF.

The V call is TRBV2, the J call TRBJ2-5; D call uncertain. The CDR3 totals 14 residues. Germline-derived CDR1 and CDR2 are SNHLY and FYNNEI. V was clipped by 5 bases and J by 1 base, with 11 bases between them. The CDR3 sequence: CASSYRTAQETQYF. As DNA, the CDR3 is TGTGCCAGCAGTTACCGGACGGCCCAAGAGACCCAGTACTTC.

The chain joins TRBV7-7 to TRBJ2-1; 10 nucleotides line up with TRBD2. Germline V gene sequence: CDR1 SSHAT, CDR2 FNYEAQ (reference sequence). V was clipped by 5 bases and J by 1 base; unmatched bases: 2. This CDR3 has 15 amino acids. CDR3 DNA: TGTGCCAGCAGCAGAGCGGGAGGGTCCTACAATGAGCAGTTCTTC. Its protein is CASSRAGGSYNEQFF.

The gene calls are TRBV15 and TRBJ2-7; D is uncertain. The V end lost 0 bases, the J end lost 2 bases, and 8 bases lay between the germline ends. The germline CDR1 and CDR2 sequences are LNHNV and YYDKDF (reference sequence). The CDR3 covers 14 residues. The CDR3 nucleotides read TGTGCCACCAGCAGAGATCTGAACCCCTACGAGCAGTACTTC. Translating gives CATSRDLNPYEQYF.

The genes are TRBV6-1 and TRBJ2-1; 8 bases match TRBD2. CDR3 size: 15 residues. V shed 6 bases and J 2 bases; nucleotides not matched to a gene: 6. Germline V gene data show CDR1 as MNHNS and CDR2 as SASEGT. CDR3 in DNA: TGTGCCAGCAGCCTCGGACTAGCTACCTACAATGAGCAGTTCTTC. Translating it yields CASSLGLATYNEQFF.

This sequence joins TRBV6-5 and TRBJ2-2; D is ambiguous. CDR3 length: 13 amino acids. The germline CDR1 and CDR2 sequences are MNHEY and SVGAGI. Trimming cost V 2 bases and J 4 bases, with 5 bases left between them. The CDR3: CASSYAITGELFF. The CDR3 nucleotides read TGTGCCAGCAGTTACGCGATCACCGGGGAGCTGTTTTTT.

V is TRBV7-2 and J is TRBJ1-1; D not resolved. Trimming shortened V by 0 bases and J by 1 base, and 6 bases separated the two germline ends. The CDR3 contains 14 residues. Germline V CDR1 and CDR2: SGHTA, FQGNSA. The CDR3 sequence: CASSLAAGNTEAFF. The DNA for the CDR3 is TGTGCCAGCAGCTTAGCGGCGGGGAACACTGAAGCTTTCTTT.

The V gene is TRBV7-2, the J gene TRBJ2-7; D may be TRBD2 (5 bases). CDR3 length equals 14 residues. In germline, CDR1 is SGHTA, CDR2 FQGNSA. The V end was cut by 2 bases, the J end by 3 bases, with 11 bases between. The DNA of the CDR3 is TGTGCCAGCAGCTTACTTGGGAGAATCTACGAGCAGTACTTC. This sequence encodes CASSLLGRIYEQYF.

CDR3: CASKQGVGTEAFF. The CDR3, as DNA: TGCGCCAGCAAACAGGGAGTTGGCACTGAAGCTTTCTTT. The rearrangement links TRBV5-1 to TRBJ1-1, with a possible D match to TRBD1 (6 bases). V dropped 6 bases and J dropped 4 bases, with 13 bases sitting between them. This CDR3 comprises 13 residues. Germline CDR1 reads SGHRS; CDR2 reads YFSETQ.

This chain joins TRBV27 and TRBJ1-1; TRBD1 might be the D (5 bases). Germline V gene data show CDR1 as MNHEY and CDR2 as SMNVEV (reference sequence). The length of the CDR3 is 14 residues. V shed 0 bases and J shed 4 bases, with 9 bases lying between them. CDR3 DNA sequence: TGTGCCAGCAGTTTATCGGGGGTGGGCACTGAAGCTTTCTTT. Its protein product is CASSLSGVGTEAFF.

This rearrangement joins TRBV2 to TRBJ1-1, with TRBD1 identical over 7 bases. J lost 2 bases, V lost 5 bases, and 2 bases had no gene match. Looked up from germline, CDR1 is SNHLY and CDR2 is FYNNEI. This CDR3 spans 13 amino acids. DNA for the CDR3: TGTGCCAGCAGTCGACAGGGAAACACTGAAGCTTTCTTT. The encoded protein is CASSRQGNTEAFF. The whole variable domain, filled in from reference TRBV2 and TRBJ1-1, reads EPEVTQTPSHQVTQMGQEVILRCVPISNHLYFYWYRQILGQKVEFLVSFYNNEISEKSEIFDDQFSVERPDGSNFTLKIRSTKLEDSAMYFCASSRQGNTEAFFGQGTRLTVV.

The chain is built from TRBV10-3 and TRBJ2-5; D uncertain. CDR1 is ENHRY and CDR2 is SYGVKD in the germline V gene. V was trimmed by 4 bases and J by 3 bases, leaving 3 bases between them. The CDR3 consists of 11 residues. In DNA form, the CDR3 reads TGTGCCATCAGTGCCGAAGAGACCCAGTACTTC. Protein: CAISAEETQYF.

The gene calls are TRBV20-1 and TRBJ2-1; D is perhaps TRBD1 (6 bases). The CDR3 is 13 amino acids. Germline loops: CDR1 DFQATT, CDR2 SNEGSKA (reference sequence). Deletions cut 0 bases from V and 13 bases from J, with 16 bases between. The CDR3 reads CSARDFGTGSQFF. In DNA, the CDR3 is TGCAGTGCTAGAGATTTCGGAACAGGGAGTCAGTTCTTC.

The chain joins TRBV28 to TRBJ1-5; no clear D. The CDR3 consists of 11 residues. V dropped 8 bases and J dropped 3 bases, with 5 bases sitting between them. CDR1 and CDR2 from the germline V gene are MDHEN and SYDVKM. The CDR3 loop is CASGYNQPQHF. In nucleotides, the CDR3 is TGTGCCAGCGGGTACAATCAGCCCCAGCATTTT. Full variable domain (outside the CDR3, taken from reference TRBV28 and TRBJ1-5): DVKVTQSSRYLVKRTGEKVFLECVQDMDHENMFWYRQDPGLGLRLIYFSYDVKMKEKGDIPEGYSVSREKKERFSLILESASTNQTSMYLCASGYNQPQHFGDGTRLSIL.

Comment on this clonotype: One end of the junction varies from germline; a read error may be responsible. This chain joins TRBV5-8 and TRBJ1-2; no clear D. Germline V CDR1 and CDR2: SGHTS, YDEGEE. This CDR3 spans 13 amino acids. CDR3 in amino acids: CASTLDGNYGYTF. The CDR3 region has the DNA TGTGCCAGCACCTTGGACGGGAACTATGGCTACACCTTC.

This chain's CDR3 is CASSLVGPDTQYF. CDR3 in DNA: TGTGCCAGCAGCTTAGTCGGACCAGATACGCAGTATTTT. The chain uses TRBV11-3 and TRBJ2-3; D not resolved. This CDR3 has 13 residues. Germline CDR1 and CDR2: SGHNT and YENEEA. V lost 1 base and J 4 bases, leaving 6 bases between the germline ends.

This sequence joins TRBV20-1 and TRBJ2-1; 9 bases agree with TRBD2. This CDR3 is built from 15 residues. V lost 0 bases, J lost 7 bases, and 7 bases stayed unmatched. Germline assignment: CDR1 DFQATT and CDR2 SNEGSKA (reference sequence). The chain's CDR3 is CSARERRGGTNEQFF. The CDR3 coding sequence is TGCAGTGCTAGAGAACGGCGGGGGGGAACGAATGAGCAGTTCTTC.

The genes are TRBV7-6 and TRBJ2-1; D is ambiguous. The CDR3 has 15 amino acids. Between the trimmed V and J ends, which lost 1 base and 6 bases, there was a span of 13 bases. Germline CDR1 reads SGHVS; CDR2 reads FNYEAQ. The CDR3 region is CASSLGGPKGNEQFF. Written as DNA, the CDR3 is TGTGCCAGCAGCTTAGGAGGCCCCAAGGGCAATGAGCAGTTCTTC.

The J gene is TRBJ2-1, the V gene TRBV20-1; the match to TRBD2 covers 10 bases. The V segment lost 3 bases and the J segment 0 bases; nucleotides outside the gene matches: 2. CDR3 size: 15 residues. The germline CDR1 and CDR2 sequences are DFQATT and SNEGSKA (reference sequence). The CDR3 protein is CSASLAGVSYNEQFF. For the CDR3, the DNA is TGCAGTGCTAGCCTAGCGGGGGTCTCCTACAATGAGCAGTTCTTC.

This clonotype was counted a few times. The V gene is TRBV20-1, the J gene TRBJ1-2, with D tentatively TRBD1 (5 bases). V lost 2 bases to trimming and J lost 3 bases, with 19 bases between them. Germline CDR1 reads DFQATT; CDR2 reads SNEGSKA (reference sequence). The CDR3 contains 16 residues. The CDR3 nucleotides read TGCAGTGCTAGAATCCGAGGGAAAGGGGAGCACTATGGCTACACCTTC. Translated: CSARIRGKGEHYGYTF.

This clonotype was observed a handful of times. The V gene is TRBV7-6, the J gene TRBJ2-3; tentatively, D is TRBD2 (6 bases). Germline V gene lookup returns CDR1 SGHVS and CDR2 FNYEAQ. Trimming removed 5 bases from V and 4 bases from J, with 13 bases in between. The CDR3 length is 14 residues. In DNA form, the CDR3 reads TGTGCCAGCAGCCCCGGAGGGATTCCAGATACGCAGTATTTT. This encodes CASSPGGIPDTQYF.

The chain uses TRBV4-3 and TRBJ2-3; tentatively, D is TRBD1 (6 bases). Trimming stripped 1 base from V and 3 bases from J, with 11 bases between. CDR1 LGHNA and CDR2 YSLEER come from the germline V gene. This CDR3 is built from 15 residues. The CDR3 sequence: CASSQGVQGTDTQYF. CDR3 in DNA: TGCGCCAGCAGCCAAGGCGTTCAGGGGACAGATACGCAGTATTTT.